These T cell receptor beta chains were read from a single sample in a study of PD-L1 blockade in urothelial cancer. Using immunoSEQ multiplex PCR, the repertoire was profiled, and TCRdb retains in-frame clones only, with some absent. The profile shows roughly 60,000 clones, over 75% of them singletons. The specimen was PBMCs, collected around atezolizumab (anti-PD-L1) treatment. Receptors were obtained from a man in his 70s with urothelial cancer. Both conserved end residues are trimmed from each CDR3. Fields, in order: J gene, V gene, CDR3 protein.

J gene: TRBJ2-7; V gene: TRBV30; CDR3 protein: AWELAGASYEQY
J gene: TRBJ2-7; V gene: TRBV7-6; CDR3 protein: ASSLDRGSYEQY
J gene: TRBJ2-2; V gene: TRBV25-1; CDR3 protein: ASSLPEGVYTGELF
J gene: TRBJ2-2; V gene: TRBV27; CDR3 protein: ASSLRGTDNTGELF
J gene: TRBJ1-2; V gene: TRBV5-1; CDR3 protein: ASSWGTGGLRGYT
J gene: TRBJ1-5; V gene: TRBV28; CDR3 protein: ASSLRFGYWGQGDQPQH
J gene: TRBJ2-5; V gene: TRBV27; CDR3 protein: AIGRTPETQY
J gene: TRBJ1-1; V gene: TRBV30; CDR3 protein: AWRKKGQGRGAF
J gene: TRBJ1-2; V gene: TRBV28; CDR3 protein: ASSNPGGPNYGYT
J gene: TRBJ2-1; V gene: TRBV7-3; CDR3 protein: ASGRAGHNEQF
J gene: TRBJ2-2; V gene: TRBV18; CDR3 protein: ASSRAQGDTGELF
J gene: TRBJ2-2; V gene: TRBV30; CDR3 protein: AWSASRLGGELF
J gene: TRBJ1-5; V gene: TRBV7-8; CDR3 protein: ASSWSYNREEQPQH
J gene: TRBJ1-2; V gene: TRBV15; CDR3 protein: ATSPRTGRQGGYT
J gene: TRBJ1-4; V gene: TRBV7-9; CDR3 protein: ASRGKGVEKLF
J gene: TRBJ1-2; V gene: TRBV28; CDR3 protein: ASRIQGSSYGYT
J gene: TRBJ2-7; V gene: TRBV30; CDR3 protein: AWGQGPGYEQY
J gene: TRBJ1-1; V gene: TRBV28; CDR3 protein: ASTSESTLVS
J gene: TRBJ2-7; V gene: TRBV5-1; CDR3 protein: ASSRGTEQY
J gene: TRBJ2-5; V gene: TRBV13; CDR3 protein: ASSHGTSNRETQY
J gene: TRBJ1-2; V gene: TRBV9; CDR3 protein: ASWGGDRGVVGYT
J gene: TRBJ1-1; V gene: TRBV5-1; CDR3 protein: ASSLAFDSEAF
J gene: TRBJ2-7; V gene: TRBV25-1; CDR3 protein: ASSVVSDEQY
J gene: TRBJ1-4; V gene: TRBV2; CDR3 protein: ASEEGDIREKLF
J gene: TRBJ1-1; V gene: TRBV6-5; CDR3 protein: ASRRRQGFGAF
J gene: TRBJ1-2; V gene: TRBV11-2; CDR3 protein: ASSSGQAAYGYT
J gene: TRBJ2-3; V gene: TRBV5-4; CDR3 protein: ASSFRAGGWADTQY
J gene: TRBJ2-1; V gene: TRBV2; CDR3 protein: ASSGETSGNEQF
J gene: TRBJ2-2; V gene: TRBV7-3; CDR3 protein: ASSPTGGGFTGELF
J gene: TRBJ2-2; V gene: TRBV29-1; CDR3 protein: SALFLKQGSGTGELF
J gene: TRBJ2-2; V gene: TRBV28; CDR3 protein: ASREQGPGELF
J gene: TRBJ2-7; V gene: TRBV5-1; CDR3 protein: ASSLGQGNEQY
J gene: TRBJ2-1; V gene: TRBV11-3; CDR3 protein: ASSPGTGVYNEQF
J gene: TRBJ2-2; V gene: TRBV19; CDR3 protein: ASRSAGRYTGELF
J gene: TRBJ2-7; V gene: TRBV10-3; CDR3 protein: AISVASGSYEQY
J gene: TRBJ1-5; V gene: TRBV6-5; CDR3 protein: ASSYAQGNQPQH
J gene: TRBJ2-3; V gene: TRBV5-1; CDR3 protein: ASSWTGGTDTQY
J gene: TRBJ2-3; V gene: TRBV5-1; CDR3 protein: ASTPLIAGTSGNTDTQY
J gene: TRBJ1-2; V gene: TRBV19; CDR3 protein: ASSTGAAGTEGYT
J gene: TRBJ2-2; V gene: TRBV4-2; CDR3 protein: ASRIQGSATGELF
J gene: TRBJ2-1; V gene: TRBV5-1; CDR3 protein: ASSSSGTYNEQF
J gene: TRBJ2-3; V gene: TRBV5-1; CDR3 protein: ASSLAGTSPTDTQY
J gene: TRBJ1-4; V gene: TRBV28; CDR3 protein: ASSPLGAQLF
J gene: TRBJ1-5; V gene: TRBV18; CDR3 protein: ASSPTGGGVHQPQH
J gene: TRBJ2-6; V gene: TRBV25-1; CDR3 protein: ASQRSSGANVLT
J gene: TRBJ2-7; V gene: TRBV14; CDR3 protein: ASSQTLRDRAYEQY
J gene: TRBJ1-5; V gene: TRBV19; CDR3 protein: ASSTGDNNQPQH
J gene: TRBJ2-1; V gene: TRBV6-4; CDR3 protein: ASSVLAGGPEQF
J gene: TRBJ1-2; V gene: TRBV5-6; CDR3 protein: ASSPGTGGRLGYGYT
J gene: TRBJ2-1; V gene: TRBV2; CDR3 protein: ASSALAGGAYNEQF